This T cell receptor beta chain came from a study of blood T cell repertoires in COVID-19. Per the original methods: Amplification with reference gene primers provided the estimates of nucleated cell counts. Measured with immunoSEQ multiplex PCR; TCRdb has only the in-frame clones, and not every one. The DNA gave D and trimming, while V, J and clone size come from that table. This sample has approximately 63,000 clones, with roughly 91% found just once. CDR3 length equals 16 residues. Germline CDR1 LNHNV, CDR2 YYDKDF (reference sequence). The V and J ends lost 3 bases and 2 bases respectively, with 13 bases between them.

The TCR comes from a human donor in a cohort sampled during active COVID-19. The J gene is TRBJ1-4, the V gene TRBV15; tentative D call: TRBD1 (5 bases). The source material was peripheral blood. CDR3 sequence reads: CATSSPVGGTNEKLFF. CDR3 bases: TGTGCCACCAGCAGTCCGGTGGGGGGGACTAATGAAAAACTGTTTTTT.